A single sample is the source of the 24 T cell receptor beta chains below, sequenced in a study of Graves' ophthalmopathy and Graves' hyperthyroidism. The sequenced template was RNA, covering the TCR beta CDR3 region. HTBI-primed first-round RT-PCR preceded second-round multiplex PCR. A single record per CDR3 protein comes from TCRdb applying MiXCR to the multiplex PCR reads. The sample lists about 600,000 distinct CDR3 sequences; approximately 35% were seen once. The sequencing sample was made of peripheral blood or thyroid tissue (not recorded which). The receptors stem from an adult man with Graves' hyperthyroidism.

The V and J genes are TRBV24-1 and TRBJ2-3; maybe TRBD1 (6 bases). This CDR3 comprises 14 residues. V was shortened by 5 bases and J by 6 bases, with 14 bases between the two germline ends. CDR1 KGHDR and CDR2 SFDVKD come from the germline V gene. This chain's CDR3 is CATSGSGAADTQYF. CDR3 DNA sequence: TGTGCCACCAGTGGTTCAGGGGCTGCGGATACGCAGTATTTT.

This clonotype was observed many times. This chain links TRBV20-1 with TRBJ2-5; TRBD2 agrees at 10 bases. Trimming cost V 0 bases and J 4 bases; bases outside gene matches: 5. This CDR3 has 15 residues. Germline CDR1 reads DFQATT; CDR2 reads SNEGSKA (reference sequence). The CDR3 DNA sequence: TGCAGTGCTAGAGACGGGACTAGCGATGGAGAGACCCAGTACTTC. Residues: CSARDGTSDGETQYF.

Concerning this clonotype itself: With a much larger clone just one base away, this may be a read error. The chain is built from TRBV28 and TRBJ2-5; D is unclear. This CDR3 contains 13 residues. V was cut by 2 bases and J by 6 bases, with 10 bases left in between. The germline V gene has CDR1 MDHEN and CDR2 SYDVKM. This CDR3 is CASSLGCQKTQYF. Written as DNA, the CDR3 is TGTGCCAGCAGTTTAGGGTGCCAGAAGACCCAGTACTTC. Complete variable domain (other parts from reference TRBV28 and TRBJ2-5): DVKVTQSSRYLVKRTGEKVFLECVQDMDHENMFWYRQDPGLGLRLIYFSYDVKMKEKGDIPEGYSVSREKKERFSLILESASTNQTSMYLCASSLGCQKTQYFGPGTRLLVL.

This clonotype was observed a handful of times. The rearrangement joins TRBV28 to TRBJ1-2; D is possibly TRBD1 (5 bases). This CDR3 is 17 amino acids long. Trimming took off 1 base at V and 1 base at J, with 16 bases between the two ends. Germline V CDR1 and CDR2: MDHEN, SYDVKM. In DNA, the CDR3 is TGTGCCAGCAGTTTATCCCCACAGGAAACACTTAACTATGGCTACACCTTC. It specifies CASSLSPQETLNYGYTF.

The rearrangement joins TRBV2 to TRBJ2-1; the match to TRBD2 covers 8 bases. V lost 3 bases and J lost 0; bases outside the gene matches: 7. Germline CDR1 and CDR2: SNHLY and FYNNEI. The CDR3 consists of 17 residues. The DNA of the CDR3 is TGTGCCAGCAGTGATCTGGCGGGAGGTAGCTCCTACAATGAGCAGTTCTTC. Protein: CASSDLAGGSSYNEQFF. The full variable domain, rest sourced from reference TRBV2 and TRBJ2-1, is EPEVTQTPSHQVTQMGQEVILRCVPISNHLYFYWYRQILGQKVEFLVSFYNNEISEKSEIFDDQFSVERPDGSNFTLKIRSTKLEDSAMYFCASSDLAGGSSYNEQFFGPGTRLTVL.

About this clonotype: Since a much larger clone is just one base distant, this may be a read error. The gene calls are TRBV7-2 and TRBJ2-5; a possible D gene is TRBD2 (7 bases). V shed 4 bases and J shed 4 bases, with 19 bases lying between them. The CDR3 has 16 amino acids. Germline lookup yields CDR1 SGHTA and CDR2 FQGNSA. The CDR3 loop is CASSSFKGGAGETQYF. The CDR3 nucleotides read TGTGCCAGCAGCTCTTTCAAGGGGGGGGCTGGAGAGACCCAGTACTTC.

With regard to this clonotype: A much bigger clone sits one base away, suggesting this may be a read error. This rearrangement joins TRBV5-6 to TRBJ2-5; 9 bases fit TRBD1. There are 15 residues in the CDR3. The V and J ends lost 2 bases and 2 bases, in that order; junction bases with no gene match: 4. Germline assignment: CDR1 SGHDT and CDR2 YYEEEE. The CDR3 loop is CASSFQGQGQETQYF. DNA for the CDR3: TGTGCCAGCAGCTTCCAGGGACAGGGTCAAGAGACCCAGTACTTC. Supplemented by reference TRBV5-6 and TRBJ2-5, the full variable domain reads DAGVTQSPTHLIKTRGQQVTLRCSPKSGHDTVSWYQQALGQGPQFIFQYYEEEERQRGNFPDRFSGHQFPNYSSELNVNALLLGDSALYLCASSFQGQGQETQYFGPGTRLLVL.

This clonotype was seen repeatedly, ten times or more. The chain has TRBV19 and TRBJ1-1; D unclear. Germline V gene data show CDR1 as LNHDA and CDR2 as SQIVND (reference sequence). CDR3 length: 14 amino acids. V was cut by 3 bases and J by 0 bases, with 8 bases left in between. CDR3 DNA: TGTGCCAGTAGTATTGGGCCTCTGAACACTGAAGCTTTCTTT. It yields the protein CASSIGPLNTEAFF. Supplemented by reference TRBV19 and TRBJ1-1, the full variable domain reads DGGITQSPKYLFRKEGQNVTLSCEQNLNHDAMYWYRQDPGQGLRLIYYSQIVNDFQKGDIAEGYSVSREKKESFPLTVTSAQKNPTAFYLCASSIGPLNTEAFFGQGTRLTVV.

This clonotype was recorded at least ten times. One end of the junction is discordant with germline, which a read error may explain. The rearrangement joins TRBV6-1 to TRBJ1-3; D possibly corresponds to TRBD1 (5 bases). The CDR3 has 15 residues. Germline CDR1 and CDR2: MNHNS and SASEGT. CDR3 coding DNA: TGTGCCAGCAGCGAAGCAGCAGGGCCTGGAAACACCATATATTTT. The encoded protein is CASSEAAGPGNTIYF.

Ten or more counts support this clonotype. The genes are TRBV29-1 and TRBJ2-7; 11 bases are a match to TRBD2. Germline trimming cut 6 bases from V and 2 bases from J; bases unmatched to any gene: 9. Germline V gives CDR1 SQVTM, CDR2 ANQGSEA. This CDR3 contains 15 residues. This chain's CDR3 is CSVVPGTSGTYEQYF. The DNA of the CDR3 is TGCAGCGTAGTACCCGGGACTAGCGGAACCTACGAGCAGTACTTC.

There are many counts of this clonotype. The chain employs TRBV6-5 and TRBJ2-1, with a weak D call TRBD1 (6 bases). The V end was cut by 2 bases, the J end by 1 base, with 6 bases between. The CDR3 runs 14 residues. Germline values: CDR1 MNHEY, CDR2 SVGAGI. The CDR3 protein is CASSYQGSYNEQFF. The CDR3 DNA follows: TGTGCCAGCAGTTACCAGGGGTCCTACAATGAGCAGTTCTTC.

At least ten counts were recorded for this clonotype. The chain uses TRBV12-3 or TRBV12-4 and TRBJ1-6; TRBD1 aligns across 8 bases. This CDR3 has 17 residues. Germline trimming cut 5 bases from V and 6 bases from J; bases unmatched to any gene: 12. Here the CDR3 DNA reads TGTGCCAGCAGTACAAAGCTTTCGGACAGGGCTAATTCACCCCTCCACTTT. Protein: CASSTKLSDRANSPLHF.

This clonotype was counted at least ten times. CDR3 DNA sequence: TGTGCCAGCAGCTTAGTCGTGGACAGGGCGCACGAGCAGTACTTC. This sequence encodes CASSLVVDRAHEQYF. The chain links TRBV7-9 to TRBJ2-7, with 8 bases matching TRBD1. Germline V lookup: CDR1 SEHNR, CDR2 FQNEAQ (reference sequence). The length of the CDR3 is 15 residues. Trimming cost V 1 base and J 5 bases; bases outside gene matches: 7.

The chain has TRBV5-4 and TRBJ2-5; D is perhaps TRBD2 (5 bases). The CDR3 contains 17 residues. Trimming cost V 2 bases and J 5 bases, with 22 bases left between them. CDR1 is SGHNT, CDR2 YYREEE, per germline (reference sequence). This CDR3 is CASSLASSRSWRETQYF. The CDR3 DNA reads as TGTGCCAGCAGCTTAGCCTCGAGCAGGAGTTGGAGGGAGACCCAGTACTTC.

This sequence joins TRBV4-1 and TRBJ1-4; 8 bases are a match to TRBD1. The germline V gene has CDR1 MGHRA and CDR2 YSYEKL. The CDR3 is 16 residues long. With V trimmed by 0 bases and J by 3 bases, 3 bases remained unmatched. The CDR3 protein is CASSQERQGSNEKLFF. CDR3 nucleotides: TGCGCCAGCAGCCAAGAACGACAGGGGTCTAATGAAAAACTGTTTTTT.

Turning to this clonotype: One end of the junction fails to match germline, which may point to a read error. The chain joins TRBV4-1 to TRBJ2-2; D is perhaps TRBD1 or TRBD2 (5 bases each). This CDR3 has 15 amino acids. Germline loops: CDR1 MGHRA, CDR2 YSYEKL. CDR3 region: CASSHRGTNTGELFF. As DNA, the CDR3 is TGCGCCAGCAGCCACCGGGGCACTAACACCGGGGAGCTGTTCTTT.

For the CDR3, the DNA is TGTGCCAGTAGTATCGCGACCATGGGAGGGGAGACCCAGCATTTT. This codes for CASSIATMGGETQHF. The chain recombines TRBV19 with TRBJ1-5, with a possible D match to TRBD1 (5 bases). The ends were cut back, 3 bases at V and 11 bases at J, with 20 bases in the middle. CDR1 is LNHDA, CDR2 SQIVND, per germline (reference sequence). The length of the CDR3 is 15 residues.

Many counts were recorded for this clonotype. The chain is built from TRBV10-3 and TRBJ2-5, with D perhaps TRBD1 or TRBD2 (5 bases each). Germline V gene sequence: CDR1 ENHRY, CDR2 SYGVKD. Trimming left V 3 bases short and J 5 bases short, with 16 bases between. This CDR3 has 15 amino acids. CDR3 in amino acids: CAISDAPGLVETQYF. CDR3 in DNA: TGTGCCATCAGTGACGCCCCGGGGCTTGTCGAGACCCAGTACTTC.

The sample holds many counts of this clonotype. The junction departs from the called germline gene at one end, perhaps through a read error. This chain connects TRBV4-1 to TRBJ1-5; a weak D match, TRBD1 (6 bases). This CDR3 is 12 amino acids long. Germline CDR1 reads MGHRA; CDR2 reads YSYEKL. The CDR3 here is CASSQEGGPQHF. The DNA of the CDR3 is TGTGCCAGCAGCCAGGAGGGGGGGCCCCAGCATTTT.

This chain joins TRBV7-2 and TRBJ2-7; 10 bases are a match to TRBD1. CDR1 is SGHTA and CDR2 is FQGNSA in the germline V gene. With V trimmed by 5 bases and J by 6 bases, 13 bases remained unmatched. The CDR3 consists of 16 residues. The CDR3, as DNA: TGTGCCAGCAGCCCTAGTGGGGGACAGGGGAGTCGCGAGCAGTACTTC. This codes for CASSPSGGQGSREQYF.

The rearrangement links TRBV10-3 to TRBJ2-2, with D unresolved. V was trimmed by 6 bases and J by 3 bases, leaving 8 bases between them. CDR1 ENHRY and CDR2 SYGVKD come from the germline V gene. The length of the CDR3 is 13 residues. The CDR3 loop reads CAIRVPYTGELFF. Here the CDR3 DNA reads TGTGCCATCAGGGTCCCCTACACCGGGGAGCTGTTTTTT.

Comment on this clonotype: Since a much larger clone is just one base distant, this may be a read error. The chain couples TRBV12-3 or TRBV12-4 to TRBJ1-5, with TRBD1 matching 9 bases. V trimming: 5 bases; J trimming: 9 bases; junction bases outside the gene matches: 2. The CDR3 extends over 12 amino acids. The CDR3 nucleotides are TGTGCCAGCAGTACAGGGGGCAGGCCCCAGCATTTT. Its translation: CASSTGGRPQHF.

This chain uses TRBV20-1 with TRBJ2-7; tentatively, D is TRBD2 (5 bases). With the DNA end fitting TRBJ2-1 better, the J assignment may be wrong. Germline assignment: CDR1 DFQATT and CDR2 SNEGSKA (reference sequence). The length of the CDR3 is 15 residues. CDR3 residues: CSARERVGEVNEQFF. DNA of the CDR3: TGCAGTGCTAGAGAACGGGTGGGAGAGGTCAATGAGCAGTTCTTC.

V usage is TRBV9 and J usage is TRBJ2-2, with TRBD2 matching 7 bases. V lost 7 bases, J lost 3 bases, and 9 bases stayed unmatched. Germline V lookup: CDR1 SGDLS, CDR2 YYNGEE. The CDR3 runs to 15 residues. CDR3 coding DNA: TGTGCCAGCCGACAACTAAGCGGGGACACCGGGGAGCTGTTTTTT. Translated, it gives CASRQLSGDTGELFF.